This passage covers 7 T cell receptor beta chains from one sample sequenced in a study of blood T cell repertoires in COVID-19. Method: immunoSEQ multiplex PCR; TCRdb's copy keeps in-frame clones and lacks some. The top ten clones hold around 0.98% of a sample with approximately 250,000 clones, roughly 81% of them seen once. Sequenced sample: peripheral blood. These TCRs come from a man aged 35-49 years with acute or convalescent COVID-19.

The rearrangement uses TRBV7-2 and TRBJ2-3; TRBD2 agrees at 8 bases. Germline trimming cut 3 bases from V and 0 bases from J; bases unmatched to any gene: 5. The CDR3 has 16 residues. The germline V gene encodes CDR1 SGHTA and CDR2 FQGNSA. The CDR3 here is CASSFFAGGSTDTQYF. In DNA, the CDR3 is TGTGCCAGCAGCTTCTTCGCGGGGGGAAGCACAGATACGCAGTATTTT.

The rearrangement joins TRBV4-1 to TRBJ1-2; D not certain. Trimming took 0 bases from V and 2 from J, leaving 13 bases between them. This CDR3 has 16 residues. The germline V gene has CDR1 MGHRA and CDR2 YSYEKL. CDR3 residues: CASSQDFVGGNYGYTF. CDR3 nucleotide sequence: TGCGCCAGCAGCCAAGATTTTGTCGGCGGGAACTATGGCTACACCTTC.

This clone was observed a single time. V usage is TRBV9 and J usage is TRBJ2-7; 9 bases agree with TRBD1. Germline lookup yields CDR1 SGDLS and CDR2 YYNGEE. The CDR3 is made up of 15 amino acids. Losses at the gene ends were 0 bases for V and 3 bases for J; bases not matched to a gene: 4. As DNA, the CDR3 is TGTGCCAGCAGCGTAGCGGGGACAGGGCACTACGAGCAGTACTTC. It translates to CASSVAGTGHYEQYF.

The J gene is TRBJ2-2, the V gene TRBV7-3; tentative D call: TRBD1 (5 bases). The V gene lost 2 bases and the J gene lost 6 bases, with 19 bases spanning the gap. Germline V CDR1 and CDR2: SGHTA, FQGTGA. CDR3 length equals 17 residues. The CDR3: CASSLPGSRGLPGELFF. The CDR3 bases are TGTGCCAGCAGCTTACCAGGGTCTAGGGGTTTACCCGGGGAGCTGTTTTTT. Full variable domain (rest looked up from reference TRBV7-3 and TRBJ2-2): GAGVSQTPSNKVTEKGKYVELRCDPISGHTALYWYRQSLGQGPEFLIYFQGTGAADDSGLPNDRFFAVRPEGSVSTLKIQRTERGDSAVYLCASSLPGSRGLPGELFFGEGSRLTVL.

The chain couples TRBV30 to TRBJ1-2, with D uncertain. The CDR3 contains 15 residues. V was trimmed by 2 bases and J by 6 bases, leaving 19 bases between them. Germline V gene sequence: CDR1 GTSNPN, CDR2 SVGIG (reference sequence). This CDR3 is CAWSTLPTPRDGYTF. The CDR3 DNA follows: TGTGCCTGGAGTACCCTCCCAACTCCCCGCGATGGCTACACCTTC.

A few counts support this clone. Compared with germline, one end of the junction differs, possibly owing to a read error. This rearrangement joins TRBV3-1 (or the pseudogene TRBV3-2) to TRBJ1-2; 7 nucleotides align to TRBD1. Per germline, CDR1 LGHDT and CDR2 YNNKEL (reference sequence). The CDR3 consists of 10 residues. The CDR3 sequence: CASGTANLAF. The CDR3 coding sequence is TGTGCCAGTGGGACAGCCAACTTGGCCTTC.

The CDR3 loop reads CAISESTQRGYTF. The CDR3 nucleotides are TGTGCCATCAGTGAGTCGACCCAGAGGGGCTACACCTTC. The chain employs TRBV10-3 and TRBJ1-2; D is unclear. V lost 0 bases, J lost 8 bases, and 10 bases lay in between. The length of the CDR3 is 13 residues. Germline lookup yields CDR1 ENHRY and CDR2 SYGVKD.